This T cell receptor (beta chain) was sequenced during a study of blood T cell repertoires in COVID-19 (TCRdb year 2020). As for the study more broadly: Samples from collaborators originated in the United States, Italy and Spain and spanned both the acute and convalescent phases of COVID-19. The prospective study material was composed of cDNA or gDNA derived from T cells, B-cell-depleted T cells, or PBMCs. A de-identified subject ID, COVID-19 status, age in years and sex were almost always included in the sample metadata. Where available, HLA class I and class II types were taken from metadata supplied by the sample provider and were not determined by assay-based typing. Samples came from the ongoing ImmuneRACE study (first 160 participants) plus 1,254 subjects from 6 global collaborators. Subjects who had been exposed to COVID-19, were actively infected with it, or had recovered from it provided the deeply sampled blood TCRbeta repertoires that made up the dataset. The repertoires were made available in a free public database intended to serve as a resource for research on the immune response to SARS-CoV-2. Study-level results and caveats: The quantity of clinical and demographic metadata differed by source and by participant and was supplied without curation.

Whole blood was collected in K2EDTA tubes by collaborating institutions according to the institutions' own protocols. For TCRbeta analysis, collaborators shipped samples in one of three forms: frozen whole blood, isolated PBMCs, or DNA extracted from either of those sample types. Deletion took 3 bases off V and 3 bases off J, with a span of 6 bases between the germline ends. The CDR3 starts with the cysteine, ends with the phenylalanine, and has 13 residues. CDR3 DNA is the only sequence kept; it has 39 bases, read in frame from the first base. TCRbeta CDR3 regions were amplified from genomic DNA by means of the immunoSEQ Assay, a bias-controlled multiplex PCR. Per the original workflow: Within the assay, amplification of reference gene primers was used to estimate how many nucleated cells each sample contained. To quantify the absolute abundance of each unique TCRbeta CDR3 rearrangement, sequence reads were collapsed and filtered. For each sample, productive Simpson clonality was calculated as the square root of Simpson's diversity index across productive rearrangements. TCRdb obtained this table from immuneACCESS and retained in-frame rearrangements with V and J assigned. These tables miss some clones; where compared with another copy, unresolved V genes account for less than half of the shortfall, and the remainder is unexplained. That table furnishes V, J and clone size, whereas the DNA furnished D and trimming. In this sample the table shows 20,000 to 30,000 clones, roughly 88% of which occur a single time. The ten largest clones represent 7.5% to 8% of the sample.

Remarks on this clone: It has no known antigen specificity. Per-base quality was not reported, and no clone a single base away is much larger than it.

Recombination joined TRBV12-3 or TRBV12-4 with TRBJ1-5; no D segment can be confidently identified. The TCR originated in a human donor in a cohort sampled during active COVID-19. The sample was peripheral blood. In nucleotides, the sequence is TGTGCCAGCAGTTTCGAGATCAATCAGCCCCAGCATTTT. This sequence encodes CASSFEINQPQHF.